The source of this TCR beta chain is a study of cytomegalovirus exposure and HLA in healthy donors. Study conclusions and caveats: Both high specificity and high sensitivity reportedly marked the classifier's diagnosis of cytomegalovirus status.

As to this clone: Antigen specificity is unknown.

60 Vbeta and 13 Jbeta primers were used in PCR. The repertoire was sequenced with immunoSEQ multiplex PCR; TCRdb's copy has only in-frame clones and lacks some. The table includes around 94,000 clones, 81% detected once. V dropped 7 bases and J dropped 7 bases, with 10 bases sitting between them. The CDR3 runs to 11 residues. Germline CDR1 and CDR2: SQVTM and ANQGSEA. The clonotype comes from a human donor in good health. This chain connects TRBV29-1 to TRBJ1-4, with D maybe TRBD1 (5 bases). Sequenced material: PBMCs. The CDR3 loop is CSARGSEKLFF. CDR3 sequence (DNA): TGCAGCGCCCGGGGGAGTGAAAAACTGTTTTTT.